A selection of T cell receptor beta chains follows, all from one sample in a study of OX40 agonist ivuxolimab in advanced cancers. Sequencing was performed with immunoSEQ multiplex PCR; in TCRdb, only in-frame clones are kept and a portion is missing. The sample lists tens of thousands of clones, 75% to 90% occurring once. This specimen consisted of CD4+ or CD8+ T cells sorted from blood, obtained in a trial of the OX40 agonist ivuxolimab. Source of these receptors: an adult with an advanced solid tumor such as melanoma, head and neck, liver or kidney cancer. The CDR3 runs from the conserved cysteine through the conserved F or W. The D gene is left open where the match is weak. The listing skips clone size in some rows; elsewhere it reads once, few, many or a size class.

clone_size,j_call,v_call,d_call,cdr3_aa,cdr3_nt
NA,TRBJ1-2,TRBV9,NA,CASTPPEQGLYGYTF,TGTGCCAGCACGCCCCCCGAACAGGGCCTATATGGCTACACCTTC
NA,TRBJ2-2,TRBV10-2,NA,CASSESQHPDTGELFF,TGCGCCAGCAGTGAGTCCCAGCATCCGGACACCGGGGAGCTGTTTTTT
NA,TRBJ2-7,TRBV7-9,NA,CASSGRGREQYF,TGTGCCAGCAGCGGCCGGGGTAGGGAGCAGTACTTC
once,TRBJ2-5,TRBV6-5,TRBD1,CASSDRVETQYF,TGTGCCAGCAGCGACAGGGTTGAGACCCAGTACTTC
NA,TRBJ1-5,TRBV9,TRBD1,CASSAQGGSNQPQHF,TGTGCCAGCAGCGCCCAGGGGGGCAGCAATCAGCCCCAGCATTTT
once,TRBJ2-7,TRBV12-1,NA,CASSFGPFYEQYF,TGTGCCAGCAGCTTTGGACCATTCTACGAGCAGTACTTC
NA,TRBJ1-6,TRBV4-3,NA,CASSHRQGDSPLHF,TGCGCCAGCAGCCATCGGCAGGGCGATTCACCCCTCCACTTT
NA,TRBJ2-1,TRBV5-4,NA,CASSFTDYNEQFF,TGTGCCAGCAGCTTTACAGACTACAATGAGCAGTTCTTC
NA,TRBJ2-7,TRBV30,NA,CAWSFSLYYEQYF,TGTGCCTGGAGTTTCTCGCTGTACTACGAGCAGTACTTC
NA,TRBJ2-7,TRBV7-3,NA,CASRSGSYEQYF,TGTGCCAGCAGGTCCGGGTCCTACGAGCAGTACTTC
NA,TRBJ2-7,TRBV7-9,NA,CASSFGTPGDEQYF,TGTGCCAGCAGCTTTGGGACGCCGGGGGACGAGCAGTACTTC
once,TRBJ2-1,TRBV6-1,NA,CASRTKYNEQFF,TGTGCCAGCAGGACCAAGTACAATGAGCAGTTCTTC
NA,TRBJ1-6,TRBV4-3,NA,CASSQKSNSPLHF,TGCGCCAGCAGCCAAAAGTCCAATTCACCCCTCCACTTT
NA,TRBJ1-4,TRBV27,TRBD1,CASSLSRTGSTNEKLFF,TGTGCCAGCAGTTTAAGTAGGACAGGGTCTACTAATGAAAAACTGTTTTTT
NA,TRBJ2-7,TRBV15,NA,CATSRDEDEQYF,TGTGCCACCAGCAGAGACGAGGACGAGCAGTACTTC
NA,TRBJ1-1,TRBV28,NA,CASSLGGAPPLTEAFF,TGTGCCAGCAGTTTAGGTGGGGCCCCACCTCTCACTGAAGCTTTCTTT
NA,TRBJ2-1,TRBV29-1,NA,CSVEGGQITSGSIFGEQFF,TGCAGCGTTGAAGGGGGACAGATCACTAGCGGATCCATTTTCGGTGAGCAGTTCTTC
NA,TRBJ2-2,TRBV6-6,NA,CASSYPRDTGELFF,TGTGCCAGCAGTTACCCCCGGGACACCGGGGAGCTGTTTTTT
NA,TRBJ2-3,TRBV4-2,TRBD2,CASSPLPGTSAQSDTQYF,TGTGCCAGCAGCCCTCTCCCCGGGACTAGCGCACAGTCGGATACGCAGTATTTT
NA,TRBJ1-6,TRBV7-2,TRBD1,CASSRSTGLTNSPLHF,TGTGCCAGCAGCCGCTCGACAGGGTTGACTAATTCACCCCTCCACTTT
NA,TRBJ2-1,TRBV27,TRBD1,CASSPSTGAKRDNEQFF,TGTGCCAGCAGTCCATCGACAGGGGCTAAAAGAGACAATGAGCAGTTCTTC
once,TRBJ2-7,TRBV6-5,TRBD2,CASSYTSEYEQYF,TGTGCCAGCAGTTACACTAGCGAGTACGAGCAGTACTTC
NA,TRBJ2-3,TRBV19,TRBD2,CASSPRGRGLAGGTDTQYF,TGTGCCAGTAGCCCAAGGGGCCGGGGACTAGCGGGAGGCACAGATACGCAGTATTTT
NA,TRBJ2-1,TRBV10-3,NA,CAISERNEQFF,TGTGCCATCAGTGAGAGGAATGAGCAGTTCTTC
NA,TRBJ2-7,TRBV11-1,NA,CASSMGRVIYEQYF,TGTGCCAGCAGCATGGGGCGGGTGATCTACGAGCAGTACTTC
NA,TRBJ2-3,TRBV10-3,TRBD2,CAISLAGEVDTQYF,TGTGCCATCAGTCTAGCGGGAGAGGTAGATACGCAGTATTTT
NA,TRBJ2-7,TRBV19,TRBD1,CASSMRQGGYEQYF,TGTGCCAGTAGTATGCGACAGGGTGGGTACGAGCAGTACTTC
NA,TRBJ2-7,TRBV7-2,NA,CASSLSRLNEQYF,TGTGCCAGCAGCTTATCCCGGTTGAACGAGCAGTACTTC
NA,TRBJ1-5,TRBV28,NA,CAIQNQPQHF,TGTGCCATCCAGAATCAGCCCCAGCATTTT
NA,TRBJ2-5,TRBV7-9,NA,CASSLNFRAIQETQYF,TGTGCCAGCAGCTTAAATTTTAGGGCAATCCAAGAGACCCAGTACTTC
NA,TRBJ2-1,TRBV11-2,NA,CASSLLVGGERYNEQFF,TGTGCCAGCAGCTTATTGGTGGGCGGGGAAAGATACAATGAGCAGTTCTTC
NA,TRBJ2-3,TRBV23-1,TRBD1,CASSRERDRGPDTQYF,TGCGCCAGCAGTCGTGAACGGGACAGGGGCCCAGATACGCAGTATTTT
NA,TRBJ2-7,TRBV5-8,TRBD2,CASSLEGTRGEQYF,TGTGCCAGCAGCTTGGAAGGGACTAGGGGCGAGCAGTACTTC
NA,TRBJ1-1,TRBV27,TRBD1,CASSNRGLGDTEAFF,TGTGCCAGCAGCAATAGGGGGCTTGGGGACACTGAAGCTTTCTTT
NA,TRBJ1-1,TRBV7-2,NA,CASSFSRTTEAFF,TGTGCCAGCAGCTTCTCGAGGACCACTGAAGCTTTCTTT
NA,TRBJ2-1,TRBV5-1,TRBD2,CASSLGASGSYEQFF,TGCGCCAGCAGCTTGGGGGCTAGCGGGAGTTATGAGCAGTTCTTC
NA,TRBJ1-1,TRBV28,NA,CASSLGTRGAFF,TGTGCCAGCAGTTTGGGGACAAGGGGGGCTTTCTTT
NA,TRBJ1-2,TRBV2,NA,CASRTTGNYGYTF,TGTGCCAGCAGGACAACAGGGAACTATGGCTACACCTTC
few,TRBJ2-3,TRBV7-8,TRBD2,CASRSSGRNGDTQYF,TGTGCCAGCAGAAGTAGCGGGAGGAATGGGGATACGCAGTATTTT
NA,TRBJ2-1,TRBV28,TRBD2,CASSLPGLAGVEQFF,TGTGCCAGCAGTTTACCGGGACTAGCGGGAGTGGAGCAGTTCTTC
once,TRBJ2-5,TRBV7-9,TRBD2,CASSFYFSGRGTKETQYF,TGTGCCAGCAGCTTCTACTTTAGCGGGAGGGGAACCAAAGAGACCCAGTACTTC
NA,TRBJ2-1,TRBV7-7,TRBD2,CASSLASGRSNEQFF,TGTGCTAGCAGCTTAGCTAGCGGGAGGAGCAATGAGCAGTTCTTC
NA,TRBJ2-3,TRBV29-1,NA,CSANLGAPDTQYF,TGCAGCGCCAACCTGGGGGCCCCAGATACGCAGTATTTT
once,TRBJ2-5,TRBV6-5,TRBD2,CASSYSRERETQYF,TGTGCCAGCAGTTACTCGCGGGAGCGGGAGACCCAGTACTTC
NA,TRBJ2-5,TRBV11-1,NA,CASSLQETQYF,TGTGCCAGCAGCTTACAGGAGACCCAGTACTTC
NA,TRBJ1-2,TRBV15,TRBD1,CATSRDYDRGHGYTF,TGTGCCACCAGCAGAGATTACGACAGGGGCCATGGCTACACCTTC
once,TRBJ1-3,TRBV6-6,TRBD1,CASSEDRFSGNTIYF,TGTGCCAGCAGTGAGGACAGGTTCTCTGGAAACACCATATATTTT
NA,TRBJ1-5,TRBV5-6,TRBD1,CASSRDRAQGQPQHF,TGTGCCAGCAGCCGGGACAGGGCCCAGGGGCAGCCCCAGCATTTT
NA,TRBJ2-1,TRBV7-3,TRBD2,CASSWGLAGDEQFF,TGTGCCAGCAGCTGGGGACTAGCGGGAGATGAGCAGTTCTTC
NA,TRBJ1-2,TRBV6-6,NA,CASSYEGDGGYTF,TGTGCCAGCAGTTACGAGGGGGATGGGGGCTACACCTTC
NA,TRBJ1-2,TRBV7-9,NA,CASSTRGGYGYTF,TGTGCCAGCAGCACCAGGGGCGGGTATGGCTACACCTTC
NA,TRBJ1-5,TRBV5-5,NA,CASSLDNVQPQHF,TGTGCCAGCAGCTTGGATAATGTACAGCCCCAGCATTTT
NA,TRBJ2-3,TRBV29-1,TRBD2,CSVDAGGSDTQYF,TGCAGCGTTGATGCGGGAGGTTCAGATACGCAGTATTTT
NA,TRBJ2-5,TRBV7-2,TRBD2,CASSSLAGGETQYF,TGTGCCAGCAGCTCACTAGCGGGAGGGGAGACCCAGTACTTC
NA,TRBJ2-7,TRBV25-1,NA,CASSERGFEQYF,TGTGCCAGCAGTGAAAGGGGGTTTGAGCAGTACTTC
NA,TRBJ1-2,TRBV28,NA,CASSGRYGYTF,TGTGCCAGCAGCGGGCGTTATGGCTACACCTTC
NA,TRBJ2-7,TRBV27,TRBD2,CASSFETSGSYEQYF,TGTGCCAGCAGTTTCGAGACTAGCGGGAGTTACGAGCAGTACTTC